This entry concerns a single TCR beta chain. Its matching antigen is unknown. The data were taken from a study of T cell responses to AZD1222 COVID-19 vaccine. Study overall: Pooling covered second doses at about 4 or about 12 weeks.

Generated by immunoSEQ multiplex PCR, the TCRdb table keeps only in-frame clones and is missing some. The table includes 150,000 to 180,000 clones, about nine tenths detected once. J lost 7 bases, V lost 5 bases, and 17 bases had no gene match. CDR1 is WNHNN, CDR2 SYGVQD, per germline (reference sequence). There are 16 residues in the CDR3. Overall study findings and caveats: Close to half of all spike-specific TCRs reportedly target regions of the variants that are unmutated. Mostly white British, mostly female donors; authors suggested clonal diversity may be underestimated.

The source material was peripheral blood, sampled on day 0 of AZD1222 vaccination. The rearrangement uses TRBV10-1 and TRBJ2-7, with TRBD1 matching 7 bases. This clonotype was sampled from an adult in good health. In DNA form, the CDR3 reads TGCGCCAGCAGTCCCACAGGGGTATACTCTTCCTGGGAGCAGTACTTC. Protein product: CASSPTGVYSSWEQYF.